A single sample is the source of the 22 T cell receptor beta chains below, sequenced in a study of vaccination and CD4 T cells after COVID-19. No antigen has been assigned to these receptors. At the Johns Hopkins FTIC core, DNA taken from cultured CD4+ T cells was sequenced by way of the Oncomine TCR Beta short-read assay. Via MiXCR, TCRdb re-called the PCR reads, giving one row per CDR3 protein. The table lists about 7,100 distinct CDR3 sequences, about 66% of them singletons. As to treatment: roughly 10-day PBMC culture with coronavirus spike peptide pools or control peptides (ViraFEST assay). Input material: CD4+ T cells from blood, cultured in vitro. The origin of the receptors is a human donor who had recovered from COVID-19.

This clonotype was counted between two and nine times. The chain is built from TRBV15 and TRBJ2-1, with D hard to call. The germline V and J ends were trimmed by 0 bases and 9 bases, with 12 bases remaining between them. Per germline, CDR1 LNHNV and CDR2 YYDKDF (reference sequence). The CDR3 contains 14 residues. In DNA form, the CDR3 reads TGTGCCACCAGCAGAGATCTTCCGTCCAGTGAGCAGTTCTTC. Translated: CATSRDLPSSEQFF.

This clonotype was counted a few times. V is TRBV15 and J is TRBJ2-5; no definite D call. The CDR3 sequence is 14 residues long. CDR1 and CDR2 from the germline V gene are LNHNV and YYDKDF (reference sequence). V shed 5 bases and J shed 4 bases, with 14 bases lying between them. The CDR3 region has the DNA TGTGCCACCAGCCACGGCCTCGTCGGAGAGACCCAGTACTTC. Translated: CATSHGLVGETQYF.

This clonotype was detected only once. The chain has TRBV2 and TRBJ2-3; TRBD1 matches at 7 bases. The V gene end was trimmed by 4 bases and the J gene end by 1 base; junction bases not matched to a gene: 5. The CDR3 is made up of 15 amino acids. Looked up from germline, CDR1 is SNHLY and CDR2 is FYNNEI. The CDR3 loop is CASSGPGQGTDTQYF. The DNA for the CDR3 is TGTGCCAGCAGTGGGCCTGGACAGGGCACAGATACGCAGTATTTT. The full variable domain, rest sourced from reference TRBV2 and TRBJ2-3, is EPEVTQTPSHQVTQMGQEVILRCVPISNHLYFYWYRQILGQKVEFLVSFYNNEISEKSEIFDDQFSVERPDGSNFTLKIRSTKLEDSAMYFCASSGPGQGTDTQYFGPGTRLTVL.

This clonotype was seen only a few times. The genes are TRBV20-1 and TRBJ2-1; D not certain. Trimming shortened V by 2 bases and J by 0 bases, and 8 bases separated the two germline ends. Per germline, CDR1 DFQATT and CDR2 SNEGSKA (reference sequence). The CDR3 sequence is 14 residues long. CDR3 residues: CSARSESSYNEQFF. In nucleotides, the CDR3 is TGCAGTGCTAGATCCGAGAGCTCCTACAATGAGCAGTTCTTC.

This clonotype was seen a single time. This chain joins TRBV11-2 and TRBJ1-6; D remains unclear. From germline, CDR1 is SGHAT and CDR2 FQNNGV. The CDR3 runs to 16 residues. Trimming pared 7 bases from V and 4 bases from J, leaving 17 bases between. DNA of the CDR3: TGTGCCAGCAAAGCCACACGACTGACTTATAATTCACCCCTCCACTTT. Its translation is CASKATRLTYNSPLHF.

This clonotype was observed a few times. The chain employs TRBV20-1 and TRBJ2-5; 7 nucleotides agree with TRBD2. Germline assignment: CDR1 DFQATT and CDR2 SNEGSKA (reference sequence). The CDR3 is 13 amino acids. V gave up 4 bases and J gave up 5 bases; unmatched junction bases: 7. CDR3 nucleotide sequence: TGCAGTGCTACTAGACTAGCAGGGGAGACCCAGTACTTC. Protein sequence: CSATRLAGETQYF.

The chain combines TRBV6-5 with TRBJ1-5; 9 bases are a match to TRBD1. This CDR3 contains 16 residues. CDR1 is MNHEY, CDR2 SVGAGI, per germline. The ends lost 2 bases at V and 1 base at J; junction bases unmatched: 3. CDR3 protein: CASSYRTGASNQPQHF. CDR3 nucleotides: TGTGCCAGCAGTTACCGGACAGGGGCCAGCAATCAGCCCCAGCATTTT.

This clonotype has just one count. The chain employs TRBV5-1 and TRBJ1-1, with D tentatively TRBD1 (6 bases). The CDR3 has 14 amino acids. The V gene's germline CDR1 is SGHRS and CDR2 YFSETQ. V was cut by 3 bases and J by 1 base, with 10 bases left in between. This CDR3 reads CASSSGQPNTEAFF. The CDR3 nucleotides are TGCGCCAGCAGCTCGGGACAACCGAACACTGAAGCTTTCTTT.

This clonotype occurred a few times. In DNA form, the CDR3 reads TGCAGTGCGAACGACCAAAAGCATGGCTACACCTTC. This gives the protein CSANDQKHGYTF. This sequence joins TRBV20-1 and TRBJ1-2; D is ambiguous. The CDR3 runs to 12 residues. The germline V gene encodes CDR1 DFQATT and CDR2 SNEGSKA (reference sequence). V was pared by 6 bases and J by 6 bases, with 14 bases between.

V usage is TRBV2 and J usage is TRBJ2-6; no firm D call. The CDR3 is 14 amino acids. V lost 5 bases, J lost 1 base, and 6 bases lay in between. Germline-derived CDR1 and CDR2 are SNHLY and FYNNEI. CDR3 DNA: TGTGCCAGCAGTACGCGGTCTGGGGCCAACGTCCTGACTTTC. This encodes CASSTRSGANVLTF.

Here the CDR3 DNA reads TGTGCCAGCAGAGACTACGAGCAGTACTTC. The encoded protein is CASRDYEQYF. The chain has TRBV2 and TRBJ2-7, with D hard to call. V dropped 6 bases and J dropped 3 bases, with 3 bases sitting between them. This CDR3 contains 10 residues. Germline V gives CDR1 SNHLY, CDR2 FYNNEI.

The gene calls are TRBV20-1 and TRBJ2-1; D is ambiguous. V lost 5 bases, J lost 3 bases, and 2 bases lay in between. The CDR3 totals 10 residues. Germline V gene sequence: CDR1 DFQATT, CDR2 SNEGSKA (reference sequence). CDR3 sequence: CSAYYNEQFF. CDR3 bases: TGCAGTGCTTACTACAATGAGCAGTTCTTC.

The gene calls are TRBV20-1 and TRBJ2-5; 7 positions match TRBD2. The CDR3 loop spans 14 amino acids. Looked up from germline, CDR1 is DFQATT and CDR2 is SNEGSKA (reference sequence). The junction had 10 bases not matched to a gene; V was cut back by 4 bases and J by 5 bases. The CDR3 DNA reads TGCAGTGCTAACGTGGGCGGGGGAGGGGAGACCCAGTACTTC. This gives the protein CSANVGGGGETQYF.

CDR3 sequence: CASSLDPYSYEQYF. CDR3 in DNA: TGTGCCAGCAGCTTAGACCCGTATTCCTACGAGCAGTACTTC. The rearrangement links TRBV7-9 to TRBJ2-7; no firm D call. Trimming left V 1 base short and J 1 base short, with 8 bases between. Germline lookup yields CDR1 SEHNR and CDR2 FQNEAQ (reference sequence). The CDR3 has 14 residues. Full variable domain (outside the CDR3, taken from reference TRBV7-9 and TRBJ2-7): DTGVSQNPRHKITKRGQNVTFRCDPISEHNRLYWYRQTLGQGPEFLTYFQNEAQLEKSRLLSDRFSAERPKGSFSTLEIQRTEQGDSAMYLCASSLDPYSYEQYFGPGTRLTVT.

This rearrangement joins TRBV4-1 to TRBJ1-5; D unclear. CDR1 is MGHRA and CDR2 is YSYEKL in the germline V gene. Deletions cut 0 bases from V and 0 bases from J, with 3 bases between. The length of the CDR3 is 14 residues. DNA for the CDR3: TGCGCCAGCAGCCAAGATGGTAGCAATCAGCCCCAGCATTTT. Amino acids: CASSQDGSNQPQHF.

The chain combines TRBV24-1 with TRBJ1-2; tentatively, D is TRBD1 (5 bases). The V end was cut by 4 bases, the J end by 4 bases, with 15 bases between. The CDR3 sequence is 15 residues long. Germline V gene lookup returns CDR1 KGHDR and CDR2 SFDVKD. The CDR3 coding sequence is TGTGCCACCAGTGAGTCGGGACGGACCAGCTATGGCTACACCTTC. This sequence encodes CATSESGRTSYGYTF.

Here the CDR3 reads CASSSFRPDTDTQYF. CDR3 sequence (DNA): TGTGCCAGCAGTTCATTCCGACCAGACACAGATACGCAGTATTTT. The V and J genes are TRBV2 and TRBJ2-3; no clear D. CDR1 SNHLY and CDR2 FYNNEI come from the germline V gene. CDR3 length: 15 amino acids. Trimming stripped 5 bases from V and 2 bases from J, with 14 bases between.

The chain has TRBV6-1 and TRBJ2-3, with 13 bases lining up with TRBD2. The CDR3 has 17 residues. Losses at the gene ends were 6 bases for V and 3 bases for J; bases not matched to a gene: 9. Germline CDR1 and CDR2: MNHNS and SASEGT. CDR3 bases: TGTGCCAGCAGACCACTAGCGGGGGGGCCGTGGACAGATACGCAGTATTTT. Its translation is CASRPLAGGPWTDTQYF.

This chain joins TRBV28 and TRBJ1-2, with TRBD1 as a possible D gene (5 bases). CDR3 length: 14 residues. CDR1 and CDR2 (germline): MDHEN, SYDVKM. V was pared by 3 bases and J by 3 bases, with 11 bases between. This CDR3 reads CASSLARADYGYTF. The DNA for the CDR3 is TGTGCCAGCAGTTTGGCCAGGGCGGACTATGGCTACACCTTC.

This clonotype has only a few counts. This chain links TRBV20-1 with TRBJ2-3; no definite D call. The CDR3 is 11 amino acids. Germline loops: CDR1 DFQATT, CDR2 SNEGSKA (reference sequence). With 4 bases removed from V and 6 bases from J, the gap between germline ends came to 8 bases. CDR3 DNA sequence: TGCAGTGCTATACCTGGGGATACGCAGTATTTT. Its translation: CSAIPGDTQYF.

This clonotype is a singleton in its sample. The rearrangement joins TRBV11-3 to TRBJ2-5; no clear D gene. Germline V gives CDR1 SGHNT, CDR2 YENEEA. The germline V and J ends were trimmed by 0 bases and 1 base, with 6 bases remaining between them. The CDR3 loop spans 14 amino acids. This CDR3 reads CASSLERSQETQYF. The CDR3 DNA reads as TGTGCCAGCAGCTTAGAGCGGAGCCAAGAGACCCAGTACTTC. The variable domain in full, with the rest retrieved from reference TRBV11-3 and TRBJ2-5, is EAGVVQSPRYKIIEKKQPVAFWCNPISGHNTLYWYLQNLGQGPELLIRYENEEAVDDSQLPKDRFSAERLKGVDSTLKIQPAELGDSAVYLCASSLERSQETQYFGPGTRLLVL.

The chain combines TRBV19 with TRBJ1-1; D remains ambiguous. Trimming stripped 4 bases from V and 1 base from J, with 16 bases between. The germline gives CDR1 LNHDA, CDR2 SQIVND (reference sequence). The CDR3 is 16 residues long. The CDR3 is CASSTAPWRANTEAFF. As DNA, the CDR3 is TGTGCCAGTAGTACAGCCCCCTGGCGGGCGAACACTGAAGCTTTCTTT.